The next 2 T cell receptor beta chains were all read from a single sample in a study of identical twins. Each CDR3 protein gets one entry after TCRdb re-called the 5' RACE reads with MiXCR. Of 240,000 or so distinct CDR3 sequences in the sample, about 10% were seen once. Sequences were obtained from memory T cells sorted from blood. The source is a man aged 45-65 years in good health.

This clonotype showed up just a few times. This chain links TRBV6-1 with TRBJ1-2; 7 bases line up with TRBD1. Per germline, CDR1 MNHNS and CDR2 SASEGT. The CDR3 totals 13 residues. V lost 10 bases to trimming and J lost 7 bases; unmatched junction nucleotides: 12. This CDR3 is CATNRGSHGGYTF. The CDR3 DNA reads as TGTGCCACAAACAGGGGAAGTCATGGTGGCTACACCTTC.

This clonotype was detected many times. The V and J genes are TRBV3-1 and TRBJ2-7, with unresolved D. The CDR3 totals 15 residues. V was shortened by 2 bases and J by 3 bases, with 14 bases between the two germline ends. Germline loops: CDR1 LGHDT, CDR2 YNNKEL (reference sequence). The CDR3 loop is CASSQQPSTRYEQYF. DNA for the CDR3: TGTGCCAGCAGCCAACAACCATCTACCCGCTACGAGCAGTACTTC.